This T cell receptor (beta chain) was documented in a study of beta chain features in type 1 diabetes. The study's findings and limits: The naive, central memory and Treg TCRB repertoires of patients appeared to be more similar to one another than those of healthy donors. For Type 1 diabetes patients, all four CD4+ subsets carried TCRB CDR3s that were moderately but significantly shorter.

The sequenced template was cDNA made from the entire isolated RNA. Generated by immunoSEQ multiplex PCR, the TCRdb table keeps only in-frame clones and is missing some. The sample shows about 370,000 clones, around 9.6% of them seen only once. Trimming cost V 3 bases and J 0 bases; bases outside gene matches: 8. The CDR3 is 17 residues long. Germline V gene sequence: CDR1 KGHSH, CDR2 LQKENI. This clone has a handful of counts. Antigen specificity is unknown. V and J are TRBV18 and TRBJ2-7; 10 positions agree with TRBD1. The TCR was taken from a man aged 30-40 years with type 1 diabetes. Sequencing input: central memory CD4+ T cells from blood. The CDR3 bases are TGTGCCAGCTCACCTCCGGGACAGGGGACGCGCTCCTACGAGCAGTACTTC. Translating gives CASSPPGQGTRSYEQYF.